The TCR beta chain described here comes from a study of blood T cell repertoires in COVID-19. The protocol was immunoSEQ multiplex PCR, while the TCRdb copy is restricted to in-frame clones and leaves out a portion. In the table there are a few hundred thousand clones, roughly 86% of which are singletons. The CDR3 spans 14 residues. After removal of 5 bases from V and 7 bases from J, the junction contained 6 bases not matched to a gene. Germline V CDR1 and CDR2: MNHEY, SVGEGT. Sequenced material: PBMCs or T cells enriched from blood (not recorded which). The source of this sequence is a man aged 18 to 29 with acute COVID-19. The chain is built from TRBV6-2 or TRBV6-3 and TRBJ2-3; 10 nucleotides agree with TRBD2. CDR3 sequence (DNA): TGTGCCAGCAGTCCCACTAGCGGGAAAAATACGCAGTATTTT. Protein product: CASSPTSGKNTQYF.